This T cell receptor beta chain was recorded in a study of T cell changes during pregnancy in multiple sclerosis. Clones were sequenced by immunoSEQ multiplex PCR, and TCRdb holds only the in-frame ones, with some missing. The sample includes around 50,000 clones, 85% to 90% of them seen just once. The sample holds one count of this clone. The CDR3 is 14 residues long. The germline CDR1 and CDR2 sequences are SQVTM and ANQGSEA. Trimming at V came to 6 bases and at J to 4 bases, leaving 10 bases not matched to a gene. This chain connects TRBV29-1 to TRBJ1-2; 8 positions match TRBD1. Material: CD8+ T cells from peripheral blood mononuclear cells, obtained in the second trimester of pregnancy. This receptor was obtained from a female donor with multiple sclerosis, enrolled in a pregnancy study. CDR3 residues: CSVLRAQGAYGYTF. Written as DNA, the CDR3 is TGCAGCGTCCTAAGGGCCCAGGGGGCCTATGGCTACACCTTC.